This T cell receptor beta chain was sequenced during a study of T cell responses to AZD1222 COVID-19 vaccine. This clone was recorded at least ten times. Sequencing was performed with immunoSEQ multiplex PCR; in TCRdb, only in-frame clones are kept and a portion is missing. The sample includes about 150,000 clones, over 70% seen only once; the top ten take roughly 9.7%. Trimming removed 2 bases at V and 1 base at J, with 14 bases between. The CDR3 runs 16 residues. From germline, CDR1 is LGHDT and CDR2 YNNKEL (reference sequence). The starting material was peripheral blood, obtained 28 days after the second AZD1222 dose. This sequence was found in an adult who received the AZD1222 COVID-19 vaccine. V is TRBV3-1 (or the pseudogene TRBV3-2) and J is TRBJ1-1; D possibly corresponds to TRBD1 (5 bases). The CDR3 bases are TGTGCCAGCAGCCAATTCGGGGGACGGTCGAACACTGAAGCTTTCTTT. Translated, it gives CASSQFGGRSNTEAFF.